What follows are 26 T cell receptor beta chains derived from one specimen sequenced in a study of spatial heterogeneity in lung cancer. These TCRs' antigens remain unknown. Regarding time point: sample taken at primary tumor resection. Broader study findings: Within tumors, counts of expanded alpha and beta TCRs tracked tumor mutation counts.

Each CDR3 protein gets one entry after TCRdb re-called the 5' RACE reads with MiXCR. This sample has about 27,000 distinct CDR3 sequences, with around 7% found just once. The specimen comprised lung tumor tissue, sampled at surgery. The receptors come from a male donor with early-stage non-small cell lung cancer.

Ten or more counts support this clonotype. CDR3 bases: TGTGCCAGCACCCCTAGGAGGGGCACTGAAGCTTTCTTT. Translating gives CASTPRRGTEAFF. The chain joins TRBV6-5 to TRBJ1-1, with D maybe TRBD1 (5 bases). Per germline, CDR1 MNHEY and CDR2 SVGAGI. The CDR3 covers 13 residues. Trimming left V 7 bases short and J 4 bases short, with 13 bases between.

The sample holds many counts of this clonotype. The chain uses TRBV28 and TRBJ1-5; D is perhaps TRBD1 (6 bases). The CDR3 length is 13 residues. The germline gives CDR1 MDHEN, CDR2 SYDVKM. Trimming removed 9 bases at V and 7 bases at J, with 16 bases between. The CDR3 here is CASRQASRQPQHF. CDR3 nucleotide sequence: TGTGCCAGTAGACAGGCCTCACGGCAGCCCCAGCATTTT.

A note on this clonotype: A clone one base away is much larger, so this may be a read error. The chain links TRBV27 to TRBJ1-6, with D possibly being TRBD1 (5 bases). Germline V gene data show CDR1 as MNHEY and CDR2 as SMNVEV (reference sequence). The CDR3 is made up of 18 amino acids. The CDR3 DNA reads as TGTGCCAGCAGTCAAACGGGACTTTCAAGCTCCTATAATTCATCCCTCCACTTT. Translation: CASSQTGLSSSYNSSLHF.

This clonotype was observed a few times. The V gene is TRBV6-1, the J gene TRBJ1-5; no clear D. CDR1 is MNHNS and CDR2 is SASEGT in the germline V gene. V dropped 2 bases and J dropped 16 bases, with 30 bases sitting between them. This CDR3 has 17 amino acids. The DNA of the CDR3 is TGTGCCAGCAGTGAAACGAGGGTAGTATATAGCAATCAGCCCTCCCATTTT. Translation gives CASSETRVVYSNQPSHF.

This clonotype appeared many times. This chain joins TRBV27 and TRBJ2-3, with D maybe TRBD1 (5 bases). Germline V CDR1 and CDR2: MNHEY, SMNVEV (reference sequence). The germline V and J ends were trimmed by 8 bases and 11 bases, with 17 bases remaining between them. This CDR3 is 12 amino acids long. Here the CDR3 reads CASGEQVHRQYF. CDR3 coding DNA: TGTGCCAGCGGTGAACAGGTTCATAGGCAGTATTTT.

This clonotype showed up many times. The CDR3 nucleotides read TGTGCCAGCAGTGATCGTCGTGGCTACACCTTC. Translating it yields CASSDRRGYTF. J is TRBJ1-2 and V is TRBV28, with D hard to call. Germline lookup yields CDR1 MDHEN and CDR2 SYDVKM. The CDR3 spans 11 residues. V was trimmed by 5 bases and J by 7 bases, leaving 8 bases between them.

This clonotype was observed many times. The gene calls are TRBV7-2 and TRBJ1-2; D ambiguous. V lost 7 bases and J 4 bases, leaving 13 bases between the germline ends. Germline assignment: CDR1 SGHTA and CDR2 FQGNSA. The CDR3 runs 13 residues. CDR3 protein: CASTRGPTYGYTF. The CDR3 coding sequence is TGTGCCAGCACCCGCGGGCCCACCTATGGCTACACCTTC.

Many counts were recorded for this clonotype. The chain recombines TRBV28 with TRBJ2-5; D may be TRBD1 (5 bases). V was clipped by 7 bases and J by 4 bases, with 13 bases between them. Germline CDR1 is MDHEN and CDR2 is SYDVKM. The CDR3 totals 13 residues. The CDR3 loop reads CASTFRGRETQYF. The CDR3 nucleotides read TGTGCCAGCACTTTTAGGGGTCGAGAGACCCAGTACTTC.

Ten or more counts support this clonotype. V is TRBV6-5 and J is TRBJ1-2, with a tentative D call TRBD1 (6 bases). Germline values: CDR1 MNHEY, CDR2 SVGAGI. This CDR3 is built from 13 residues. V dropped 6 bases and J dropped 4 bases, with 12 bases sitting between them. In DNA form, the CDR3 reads TGTGCCAGCAGACGAAGACAGGCCTATGGCTACACCTTC. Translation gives CASRRRQAYGYTF.

CDR3 coding DNA: TGCGCCAGCGGACAGGGGGAAGAAAAACTGTTTTTT. Its protein is CASGQGEEKLFF. The chain combines TRBV4-1 with TRBJ1-4; the match to TRBD1 covers 10 bases. This CDR3 is built from 12 residues. Germline V lookup: CDR1 MGHRA, CDR2 YSYEKL. V was clipped by 8 bases and J by 8 bases; unmatched bases: 2.

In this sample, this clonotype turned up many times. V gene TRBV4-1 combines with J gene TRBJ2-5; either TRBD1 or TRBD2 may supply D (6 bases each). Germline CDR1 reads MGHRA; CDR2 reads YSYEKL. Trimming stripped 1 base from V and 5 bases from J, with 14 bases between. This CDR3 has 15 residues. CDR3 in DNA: TGCGCCAGCAGCCAAGGCCCGGGGGCCAGGGAGACCCAGTACTTC. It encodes CASSQGPGARETQYF.

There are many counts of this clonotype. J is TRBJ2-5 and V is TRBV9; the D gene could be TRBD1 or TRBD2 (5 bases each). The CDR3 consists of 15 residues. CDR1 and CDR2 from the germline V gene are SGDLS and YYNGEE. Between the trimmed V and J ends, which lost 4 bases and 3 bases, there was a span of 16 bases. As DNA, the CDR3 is TGTGCCAGCAGCCTGATGTGGGGGAAGGAAGAGACCCAGTACTTC. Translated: CASSLMWGKEETQYF.

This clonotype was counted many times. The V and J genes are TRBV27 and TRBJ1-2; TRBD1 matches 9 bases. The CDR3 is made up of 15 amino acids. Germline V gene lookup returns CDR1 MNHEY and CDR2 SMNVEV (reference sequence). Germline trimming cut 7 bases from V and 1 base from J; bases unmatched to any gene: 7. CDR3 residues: CASTPWGQGNYGYTF. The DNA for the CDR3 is TGTGCCAGCACCCCTTGGGGACAGGGTAACTATGGCTACACCTTC.

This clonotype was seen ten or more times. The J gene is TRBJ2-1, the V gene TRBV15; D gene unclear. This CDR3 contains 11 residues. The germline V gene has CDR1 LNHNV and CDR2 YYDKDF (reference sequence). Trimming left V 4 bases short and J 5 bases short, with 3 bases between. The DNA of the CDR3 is TGTGCCACCAGCAACCACAATGAGCAGTTCTTC. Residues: CATSNHNEQFF. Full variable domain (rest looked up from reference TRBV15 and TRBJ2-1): DAMVIQNPRYQVTQFGKPVTLSCSQTLNHNVMYWYQQKSSQAPKLLFHYYDKDFNNEADTPDNFQSRRPNTSFCFLDIRSPGLGDTAMYLCATSNHNEQFFGPGTRLTVL.

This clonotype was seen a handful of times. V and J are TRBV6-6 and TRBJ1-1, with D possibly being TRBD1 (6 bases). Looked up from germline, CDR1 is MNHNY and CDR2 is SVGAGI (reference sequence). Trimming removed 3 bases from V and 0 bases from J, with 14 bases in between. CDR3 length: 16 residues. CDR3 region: CASSYGSGTMNTEAFF. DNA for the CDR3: TGTGCCAGCAGTTATGGGTCCGGGACAATGAACACTGAAGCTTTCTTT.

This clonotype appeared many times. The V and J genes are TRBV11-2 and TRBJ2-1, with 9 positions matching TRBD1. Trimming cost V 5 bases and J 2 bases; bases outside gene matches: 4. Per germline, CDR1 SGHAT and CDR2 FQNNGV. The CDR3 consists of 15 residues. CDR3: CASSQRQGAYNEQFF. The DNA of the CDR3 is TGTGCCAGCAGCCAAAGACAGGGGGCCTACAATGAGCAGTTCTTC.

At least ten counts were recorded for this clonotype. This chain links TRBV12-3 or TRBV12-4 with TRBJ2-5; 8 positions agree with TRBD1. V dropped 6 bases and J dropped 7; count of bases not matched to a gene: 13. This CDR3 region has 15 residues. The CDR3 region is CASRPGTGSSGTQYF. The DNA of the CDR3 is TGTGCCAGCAGACCTGGGACAGGATCAAGTGGGACCCAGTACTTC.

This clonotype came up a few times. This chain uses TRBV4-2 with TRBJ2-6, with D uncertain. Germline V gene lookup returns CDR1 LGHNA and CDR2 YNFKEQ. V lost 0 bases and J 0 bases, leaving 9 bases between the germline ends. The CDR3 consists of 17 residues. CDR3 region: CASSQDNRNSGANVLTF. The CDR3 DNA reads TGTGCCAGCAGCCAAGATAACCGGAACTCTGGGGCCAACGTCCTGACTTTC.

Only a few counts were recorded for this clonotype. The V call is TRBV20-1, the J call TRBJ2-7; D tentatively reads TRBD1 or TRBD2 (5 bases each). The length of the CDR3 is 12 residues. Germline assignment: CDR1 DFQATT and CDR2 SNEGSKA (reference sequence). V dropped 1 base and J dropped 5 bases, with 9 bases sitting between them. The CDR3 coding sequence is TGCAGTGCTAGAGTCGGGGACCACGAGCAGTACTTC. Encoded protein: CSARVGDHEQYF.

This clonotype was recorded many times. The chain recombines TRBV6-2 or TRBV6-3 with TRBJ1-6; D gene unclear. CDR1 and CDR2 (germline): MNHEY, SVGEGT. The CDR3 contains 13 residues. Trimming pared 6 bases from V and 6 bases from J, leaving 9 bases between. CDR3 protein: CASRLWGNSPLHF. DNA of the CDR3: TGTGCCAGCAGACTATGGGGTAATTCACCCCTCCACTTT.

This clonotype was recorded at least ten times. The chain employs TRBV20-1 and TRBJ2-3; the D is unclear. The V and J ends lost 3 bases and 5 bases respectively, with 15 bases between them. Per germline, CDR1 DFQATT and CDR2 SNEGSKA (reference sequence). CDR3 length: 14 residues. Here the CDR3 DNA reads TGCAGTGCTAGTCATCAAAACCGAATAGATACGCAGTATTTT. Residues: CSASHQNRIDTQYF.

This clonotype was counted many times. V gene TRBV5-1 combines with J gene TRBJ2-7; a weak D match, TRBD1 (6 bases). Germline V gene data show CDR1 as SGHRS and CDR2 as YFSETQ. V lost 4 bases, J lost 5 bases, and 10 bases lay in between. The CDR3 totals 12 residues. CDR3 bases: TGCGCCAGCAGCGAAACAGGGAACGAGCAGTACTTC. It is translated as CASSETGNEQYF.

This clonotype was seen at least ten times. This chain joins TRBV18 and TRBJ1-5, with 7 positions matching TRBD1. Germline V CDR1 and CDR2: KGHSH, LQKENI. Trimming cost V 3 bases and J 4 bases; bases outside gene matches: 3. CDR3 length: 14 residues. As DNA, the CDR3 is TGTGCCAGCTCACCCGGACAGGCTAATCAGCCCCAGCATTTT. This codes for CASSPGQANQPQHF.

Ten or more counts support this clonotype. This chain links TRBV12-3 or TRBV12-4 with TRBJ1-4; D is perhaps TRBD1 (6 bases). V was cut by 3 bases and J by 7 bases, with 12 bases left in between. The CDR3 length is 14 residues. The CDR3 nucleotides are TGTGCCAGCAGTTTTGGGGGCTGGGGTGAAAAACTGTTTTTT. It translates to CASSFGGWGEKLFF.

CDR3 DNA sequence: TGTGCCAGCAGCTCGACAGGGCGGTTGAACACCGGGGAGCTGTTTTTT. Translating gives CASSSTGRLNTGELFF. The gene calls are TRBV7-2 and TRBJ2-2; 7 nucleotides match TRBD1. Germline CDR1 SGHTA, CDR2 FQGNSA. The CDR3 has 16 residues. The V and J ends lost 4 bases and 1 base, in that order; junction bases with no gene match: 6.

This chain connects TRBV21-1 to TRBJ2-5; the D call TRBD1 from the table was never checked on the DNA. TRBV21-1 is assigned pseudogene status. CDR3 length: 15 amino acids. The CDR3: CASSKVRECQETQYF. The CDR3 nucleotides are TGTGCCAGCAGCAAAGTCCGGGAATGCCAAGAGACCCAGTACTTC.